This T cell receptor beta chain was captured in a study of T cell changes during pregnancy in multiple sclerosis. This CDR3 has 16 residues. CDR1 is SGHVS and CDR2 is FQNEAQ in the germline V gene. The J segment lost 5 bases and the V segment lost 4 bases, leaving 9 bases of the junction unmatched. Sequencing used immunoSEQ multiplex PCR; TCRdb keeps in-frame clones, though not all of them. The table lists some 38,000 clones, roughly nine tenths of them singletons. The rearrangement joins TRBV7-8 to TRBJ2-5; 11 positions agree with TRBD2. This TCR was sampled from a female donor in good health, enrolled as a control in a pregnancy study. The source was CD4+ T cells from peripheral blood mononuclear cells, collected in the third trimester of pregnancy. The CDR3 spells CASSSVRSGGVETQYF. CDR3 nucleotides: TGTGCCAGCAGCTCAGTCCGTAGCGGGGGGGTCGAGACCCAGTACTTC. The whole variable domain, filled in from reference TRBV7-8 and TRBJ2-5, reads GAGVSQSPRYKVAKRGQDVALRCDPISGHVSLFWYQQALGQGPEFLTYFQNEAQLDKSGLPSDRFFAERPEGSVSTLKIQRTQQEDSAVYLCASSSVRSGGVETQYFGPGTRLLVL.